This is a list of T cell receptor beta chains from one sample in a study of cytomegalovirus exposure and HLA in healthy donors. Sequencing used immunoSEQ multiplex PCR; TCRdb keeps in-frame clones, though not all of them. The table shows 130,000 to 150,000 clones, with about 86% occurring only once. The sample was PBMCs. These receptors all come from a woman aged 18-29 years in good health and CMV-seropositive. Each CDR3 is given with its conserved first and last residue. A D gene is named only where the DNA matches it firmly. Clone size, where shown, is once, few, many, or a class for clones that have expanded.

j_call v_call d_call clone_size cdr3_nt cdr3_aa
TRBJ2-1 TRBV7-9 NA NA TGTGCCAGCAGCTTAGCCGTGGCTAGCCCCTCCTACAATGAGCAGTTCTTC CASSLAVASPSYNEQFF
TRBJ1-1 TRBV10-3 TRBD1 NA TGTGCCATCACCTCGACAGGGACTGGGAACACTGAAGCTTTCTTT CAITSTGTGNTEAFF
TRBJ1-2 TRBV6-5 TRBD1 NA TGTGCCAGCAGTTACCGGAGGGGGCAGGGCTACACCTTC CASSYRRGQGYTF
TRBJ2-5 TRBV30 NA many TGTGCCTGGGCTAGGACATTACAAGAGACCCAGTACTTC CAWARTLQETQYF
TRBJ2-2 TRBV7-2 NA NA TGTGCCAGCAGCCCCATCGGACTGGACCCCATGCCCCTGTTTTTT CASSPIGLDPMPLFF
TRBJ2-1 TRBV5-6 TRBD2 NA TGTGCCAGCAGCCCTACTGGGACTAGCGGGAGGGGCTCCTACAATGAGCAGTTCTTC CASSPTGTSGRGSYNEQFF
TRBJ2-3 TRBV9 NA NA TGTGCCAGCAGCGCAACTAGCACAGATACGCAGTATTTT CASSATSTDTQYF
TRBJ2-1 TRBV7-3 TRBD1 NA TGTGCCAGCAGCTTAAGGGGGACAGGGAAGAATGAGCAGTTCTTC CASSLRGTGKNEQFF
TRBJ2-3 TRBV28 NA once TGTGCCAGCAGCTTGACAGCAAGCACAGATACGCAGTATTTT CASSLTASTDTQYF
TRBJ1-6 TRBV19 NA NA TGTGCCAGTACCACGGGGACCTATAATTCACCCCTCCACTTT CASTTGTYNSPLHF
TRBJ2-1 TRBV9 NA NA TGTGCCAGCAGCGTAGATGGCGGAGACTACAATGAGCAGTTCTTC CASSVDGGDYNEQFF
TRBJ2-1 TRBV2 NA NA TGTGCCAGCACCCCTCGCCGGGGAGCCAACAATGAGCAGTTCTTC CASTPRRGANNEQFF
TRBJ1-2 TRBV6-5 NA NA TGTGCCAGCAGTTACTTTGGGGGAGGATATGGCTACACCTTC CASSYFGGGYGYTF
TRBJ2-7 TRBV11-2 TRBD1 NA TGTGCCAGCAGTCAGACAGGGGTGCGGTACTTC CASSQTGVRYF
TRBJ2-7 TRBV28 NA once TGTGCCAGCAGGGAGACAGTACTATACTTC CASRETVLYF
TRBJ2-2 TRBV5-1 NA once TGCGCCAGCAGCATCCGGGACTCAAACACCGGGGAGCTGTTTTTT CASSIRDSNTGELFF
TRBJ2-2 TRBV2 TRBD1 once TGTGCCAGCAGTGGAGCAGGGGGCGCGGGCACCGGGGAGCTGTTTTTT CASSGAGGAGTGELFF
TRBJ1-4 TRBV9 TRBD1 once TGTGCCAGCAGCCCGGACAGGGTTAATGAAAAACTGTTTTTT CASSPDRVNEKLFF
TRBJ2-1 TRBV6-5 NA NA TGTGCCAGCAATGCCCCAGGGTCCGACAATGAGCAGTTCTTC CASNAPGSDNEQFF
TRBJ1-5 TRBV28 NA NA TGTGCCAGCAGTTTACCGGGCGGGGAAGGCAATCAGCCCCAGCATTTT CASSLPGGEGNQPQHF
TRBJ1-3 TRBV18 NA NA TGTGCCAGCTCACCGGACACTAGAAACACCATATATTTT CASSPDTRNTIYF
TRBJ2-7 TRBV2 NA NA TGTGCCAGCAGTGAAACAGGAGTGGGGTACGAGCAGTACTTC CASSETGVGYEQYF
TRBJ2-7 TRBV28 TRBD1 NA TGTGCCAGCAGTACCCCGGGACAGAAAAACGAGCAGTACTTC CASSTPGQKNEQYF
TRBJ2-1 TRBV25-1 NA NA TGTGCCAGCAGGCCGGGGAAGGTTGGGTGGAATGAGCAGTTCTTC CASRPGKVGWNEQFF
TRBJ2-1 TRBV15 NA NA TGTGCCACCAGCAGAGATATCGGTGAAGAGCAGTTCTTC CATSRDIGEEQFF
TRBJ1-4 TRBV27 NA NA TGTGCCAGCAGTTTCCTCACTAATGAAAAACTGTTTTTT CASSFLTNEKLFF
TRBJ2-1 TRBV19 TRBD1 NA TGTGCCAGTAGTGGGGGACAGGGAGGACGGAATGAGCAGTTCTTC CASSGGQGGRNEQFF
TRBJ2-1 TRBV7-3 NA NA TGTGCCAGCAGCCAGAGCGCGGGCGGTGAGCAGTTCTTC CASSQSAGGEQFF
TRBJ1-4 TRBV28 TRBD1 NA TGTGCCAGCAGTTTACCGGACAGGTATAATGAAAAACTGTTTTTT CASSLPDRYNEKLFF
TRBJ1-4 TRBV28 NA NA TGTGCCAGCATCACGTACGGTAGGGAGAGGGAAAAACTGTTTTTT CASITYGREREKLFF
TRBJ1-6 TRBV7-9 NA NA TGTGCCAGCAGACAACAGGGTCGGAATTCACCCCTCCACTTT CASRQQGRNSPLHF
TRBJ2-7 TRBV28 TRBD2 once TGTGCCAGCAGCGCCGGGACTAGCGCCACGTTATTCTCCTACGAGCAGTACTTC CASSAGTSATLFSYEQYF
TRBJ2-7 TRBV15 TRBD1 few TGTGCCACCAGCACCGGGACAGGATCCTACGAGCAGTACTTC CATSTGTGSYEQYF
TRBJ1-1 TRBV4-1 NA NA TGCGCCAGCAGCCAAGTCACCTTCAGGGGCAGGAAAGAAGCTTTCTTT CASSQVTFRGRKEAFF
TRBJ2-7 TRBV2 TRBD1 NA TGTGCCAGCAGCGGACAGGTAGACCCCTACGAGCAGTACTTC CASSGQVDPYEQYF
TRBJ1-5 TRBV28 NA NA TGTGCCAGCAGTTTATTGGCGGTGTATAGCAATCAGCCCCAGCATTTT CASSLLAVYSNQPQHF
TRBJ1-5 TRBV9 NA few TGTGCCAGCAGCGTAGCGGGGGGAGGAGAGCCCCAGCATTTT CASSVAGGGEPQHF
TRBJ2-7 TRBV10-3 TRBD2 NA TGTGCCATCACCCCAGCGAGCGGGGGGGGAAACTGGGGCGAGCAGTACTTC CAITPASGGGNWGEQYF
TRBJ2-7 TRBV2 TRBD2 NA TGTGCCAGCAGCGGTGCCGGGGGGGCCTACGAGCAGTACTTC CASSGAGGAYEQYF
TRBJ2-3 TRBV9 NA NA TGTGCCAGCAGCGTACTAGCGCAGAGCACAGATACGCAGTATTTT CASSVLAQSTDTQYF
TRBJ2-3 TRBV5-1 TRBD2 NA TGCGCCAGCAGCTCTAGCGGGCCTGGGAGCACAGATACGCAGTATTTT CASSSSGPGSTDTQYF
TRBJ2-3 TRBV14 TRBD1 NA TGTGCCAGCAGCCAAGTCCGTAGGTCGATGTTTTCGGGCTGGACAGGGGTGACAGATACGCAGTATTTT CASSQVRRSMFSGWTGVTDTQYF
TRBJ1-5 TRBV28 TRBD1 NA TGTGCCAGCAGTTTGAGCCACAGGGGGAGTTTGCCCCAGCATTTT CASSLSHRGSLPQHF
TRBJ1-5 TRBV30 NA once TGTGCCTGGAGTCCCCGGGGAGACCAGCCCCAGCATTTT CAWSPRGDQPQHF
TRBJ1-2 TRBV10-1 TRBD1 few TGCGCCAGCAGCGACAGGACAGGGGGTGGCTACACCTTC CASSDRTGGGYTF
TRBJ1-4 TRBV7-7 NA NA TGTGCTAGCAGCCCGGGTCTTGCAACTAATGAAAAACTGTTTTTT CASSPGLATNEKLFF
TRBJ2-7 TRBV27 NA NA TGTGCCAGCAGTCCCCGCCCGAGCCACGAGCAGTACTTC CASSPRPSHEQYF
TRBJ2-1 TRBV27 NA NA TGTGCCAGCAGTTTTAGGGGAAAAGGTGAGCAGTTCTTC CASSFRGKGEQFF
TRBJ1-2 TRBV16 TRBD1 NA TGTGCCAGCAGCCACACGGGGACAGGGCTCTATGGCTACACCTTC CASSHTGTGLYGYTF
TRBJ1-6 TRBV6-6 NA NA TGTGCCAGCAGGTCCCACAGGGAGATAATCAATTCACCCCTCCACTTT CASRSHREIINSPLHF
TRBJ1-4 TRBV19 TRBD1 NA TGTGCCAGTAGCCCCCTCCGGACAGGGGGCGCCCCGAATGAAAAACTGTTTTTT CASSPLRTGGAPNEKLFF
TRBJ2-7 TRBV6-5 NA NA TGTGCCAGCAGTTACGGCCGGTCCCCGGGGTCCTACGAGCAGTACTTC CASSYGRSPGSYEQYF
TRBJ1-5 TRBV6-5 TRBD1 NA TGTGCCAGCAGATCCGGGACAGGGTCTCAGCCCCAGCATTTT CASRSGTGSQPQHF
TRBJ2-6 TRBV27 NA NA TGTGCCAGCAGTTCCCCTCACCTCCGGGGGGCCAACGTCCTGACTTTC CASSSPHLRGANVLTF
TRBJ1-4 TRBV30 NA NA TGTGCCTGGCGCCCCATAGCTAATGAAAAACTGTTTTTT CAWRPIANEKLFF
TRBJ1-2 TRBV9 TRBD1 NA TGTGCCAGCAGCGTAGGACCAGGACAGGATTCGAACTATGGCTACACCTTC CASSVGPGQDSNYGYTF
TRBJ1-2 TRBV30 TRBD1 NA TGTGCCTGGAGCCCGGGACAGGGTCACTATGGCTACACCTTC CAWSPGQGHYGYTF
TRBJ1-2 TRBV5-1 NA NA TGCGCCAGCAGCTGGTCATACGGGGCGGAGGGTAAGAATGGCTACACCTTC CASSWSYGAEGKNGYTF
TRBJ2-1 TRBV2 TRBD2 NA TGTGCCAGCAGTCCGGGACTAGCGGGTGAGCAGTTCTTC CASSPGLAGEQFF